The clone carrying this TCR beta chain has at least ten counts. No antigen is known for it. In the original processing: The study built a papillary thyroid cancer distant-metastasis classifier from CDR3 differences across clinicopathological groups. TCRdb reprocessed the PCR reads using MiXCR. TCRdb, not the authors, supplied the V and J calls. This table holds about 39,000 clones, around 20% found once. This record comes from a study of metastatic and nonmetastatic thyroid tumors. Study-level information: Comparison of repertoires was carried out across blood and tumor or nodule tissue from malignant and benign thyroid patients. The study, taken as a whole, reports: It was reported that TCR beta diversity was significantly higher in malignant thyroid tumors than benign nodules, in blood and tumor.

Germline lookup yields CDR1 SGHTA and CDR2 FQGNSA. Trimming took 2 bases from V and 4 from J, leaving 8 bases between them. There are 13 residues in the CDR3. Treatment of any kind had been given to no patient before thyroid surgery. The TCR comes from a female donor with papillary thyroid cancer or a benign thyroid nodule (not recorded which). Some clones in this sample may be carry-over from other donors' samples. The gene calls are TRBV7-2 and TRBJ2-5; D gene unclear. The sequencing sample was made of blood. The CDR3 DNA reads TGTGCCAGCAGCTTACGATTAGCAGAGACCCAGTACTTC. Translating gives CASSLRLAETQYF.